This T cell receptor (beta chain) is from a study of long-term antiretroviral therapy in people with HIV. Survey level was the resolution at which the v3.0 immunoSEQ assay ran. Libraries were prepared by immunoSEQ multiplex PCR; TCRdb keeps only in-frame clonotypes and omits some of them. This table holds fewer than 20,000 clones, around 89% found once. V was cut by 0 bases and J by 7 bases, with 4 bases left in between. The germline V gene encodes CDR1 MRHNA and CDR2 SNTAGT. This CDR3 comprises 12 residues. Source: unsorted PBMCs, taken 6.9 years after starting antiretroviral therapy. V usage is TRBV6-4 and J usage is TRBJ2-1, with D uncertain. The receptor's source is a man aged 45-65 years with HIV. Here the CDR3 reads CASSDSWNEQFF. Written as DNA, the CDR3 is TGTGCCAGCAGTGACTCGTGGAATGAGCAGTTCTTC.